This TCR beta chain is drawn from a study of blood T cell repertoires in COVID-19. Per the original methods: Quantification of nucleated cells was approximated via reference gene primer amplification. Sequencing used immunoSEQ multiplex PCR; TCRdb keeps in-frame clones, though not all of them. V and J calls and clone size come straight from that table; D and trimming were deduced from the DNA. The sample has some 73,000 clones; approximately 85% are singletons. The CDR3 consists of 14 residues. Germline CDR1 is SEHNR and CDR2 is FQNEAQ (reference sequence). The ends were cut back, 4 bases at V and 1 base at J, with 9 bases in the middle.

The rearrangement joins TRBV7-9 to TRBJ2-3; TRBD2 might be the D (6 bases). Material for sequencing was peripheral blood. The clonotype was recovered from a woman older than 75 with active or convalescent COVID-19. CDR3: CASSYKRGTDTQYF. The DNA for the CDR3 is TGTGCCAGCAGCTACAAGCGGGGCACAGATACGCAGTATTTT.